The text below deals with one T cell receptor (beta chain). Its antigen is still unknown. In the original analysis: There were no quality scores in the junction-only immunoSEQ sequences, so filtering differed. The data were produced by immunoSEQ multiplex PCR, yet TCRdb's version contains in-frame clones alone and is incomplete. The D gene and trimming were derived from the DNA, and the V and J assignments and clone size from that table. The data hold around 1.4 million clones, with 97% to 99% observed a single time. These data belong to a study of shared clonotypes between healthy human individuals. Study-level background: Contributing individuals were a couple of females and a few males aged 18 to 49. CD4 naive cells filled three plates per donor, CD4 memory three, CD8 naive two and CD8 memory one.

This CDR3 is 15 amino acids long. Per germline, CDR1 MNHNY and CDR2 SVGAGI (reference sequence). Trimming removed 5 bases from V and 0 bases from J, with 11 bases in between. General study results and limits: In the sorted subsets, rarefaction showed sequencing was incomplete despite large depth.

V and J are TRBV6-6 and TRBJ1-3, with no clear D. The specimen was naive CD4+ T cells sorted from blood. The subset: CD45RA+ positively selected. This clonotype originated in a man aged 30 to 45 in good health. Here the CDR3 DNA reads TGTGCCAGCAGTGCCGGCAGTGACTCTGGAAACACCATATATTTT. Protein sequence: CASSAGSDSGNTIYF.